The 25 T cell receptor beta chains in this list originate from one sample, sequenced in a study of monozygotic twins with inflammatory bowel disease. TCRdb reanalyzed the 5' RACE reads and collapses them to one entry per CDR3 protein, without DNA. The sample shows about 450,000 distinct CDR3 sequences, and 2% to 3% sits with its ten largest clones. Sequencing was done on a sample of blood. These receptors came from a human donor with ulcerative colitis or Crohn's disease, or a healthy co-twin of an affected twin (not recorded which).

J is TRBJ2-7 and V is TRBV5-1; there is no DNA to check the TCRdb D call of TRBD1. The CDR3 contains 14 residues. CDR1 and CDR2 (germline): SGHRS, YFSETQ. The CDR3 sequence is CASSLGVASHEQYF.

This chain joins TRBV7-3 and TRBJ1-1. In germline, CDR1 is SGHTA, CDR2 FQGTGA. CDR3 length: 13 residues. The CDR3 reads CASSTAGSTEAFF.

The chain recombines TRBV5-1 with TRBJ1-5; TCRdb proposes TRBD1, but this gene call is untestable without DNA. Germline CDR1 SGHRS, CDR2 YFSETQ. There are 16 residues in the CDR3. This chain's CDR3 is CASSLDGTGSNQPQHF. The full variable domain, completed using reference TRBV5-1 and TRBJ1-5, is KAGVTQTPRYLIKTRGQQVTLSCSPISGHRSVSWYQQTPGQGLQFLFEYFSETQRNKGNFPGRFSGRQFSNSRSEMNVSTLELGDSALYLCASSLDGTGSNQPQHFGDGTRLSIL.

The chain combines TRBV7-3 with TRBJ2-1; TCRdb proposes TRBD2, but this gene call is untestable without DNA. Germline V gene sequence: CDR1 SGHTA, CDR2 FQGTGA. The CDR3 extends over 15 amino acids. The CDR3: CVSVRRTSSYNEQFF.

The chain joins TRBV4-2 to TRBJ2-3. This CDR3 is built from 14 residues. From germline, CDR1 is LGHNA and CDR2 YNFKEQ. The CDR3 sequence is CASSQDLTLDTQYF.

The gene calls are TRBV5-1 and TRBJ1-2. The CDR3 runs 12 residues. CDR1 and CDR2 from the germline V gene are SGHRS and YFSETQ. The CDR3 reads CASSLESYGYTF.

The chain joins TRBV10-3 to TRBJ1-4; lacking DNA, the TRBD1 call made by TCRdb goes unchecked. CDR3 size: 14 residues. Germline-derived CDR1 and CDR2 are ENHRY and SYGVKD. CDR3: CAIRGQGLNEKLFF.

The chain employs TRBV5-1 and TRBJ2-1; checking the TCRdb D call of TRBD2 is not possible without DNA. CDR1 SGHRS and CDR2 YFSETQ come from the germline V gene. There are 14 residues in the CDR3. CDR3 in amino acids: CASSTGTREIEQFF.

The chain recombines TRBV6-2 or TRBV6-3 with TRBJ2-4. The V gene's germline CDR1 is MNHEY and CDR2 SVGEGT. This CDR3 comprises 12 residues. The CDR3: CASSYGKNIQYF.

This chain uses TRBV12-5 with TRBJ2-2; TCRdb proposes TRBD1, but this gene call is untestable without DNA. Per germline, CDR1 LGHNT and CDR2 FRNRAP. There are 13 residues in the CDR3. This CDR3 reads CASRAGEAGELFF.

The rearrangement joins TRBV7-2 to TRBJ1-4. From germline, CDR1 is SGHTA and CDR2 FQGNSA. This CDR3 is built from 15 residues. The CDR3 protein is CASSRSLVTNEKLFF.

This sequence joins TRBV5-1 and TRBJ1-5; without DNA, the TCRdb call of TRBD1 cannot be checked. The CDR3 contains 13 residues. From germline, CDR1 is SGHRS and CDR2 YFSETQ. CDR3 protein: CASSLGGEGPQHF.

This chain links TRBV7-3 with TRBJ2-4; TCRdb's D gene call, TRBD1, goes unchecked for lack of DNA. This CDR3 contains 13 residues. Germline CDR1 and CDR2: SGHTA and FQGTGA. This CDR3 reads CASSPGTSNIQYF.

This chain uses TRBV11-2 with TRBJ2-4; lacking DNA, the TRBD1 call made by TCRdb goes unchecked. The CDR3 is 15 residues long. Germline CDR1 and CDR2: SGHAT and FQNNGV. The CDR3 sequence is CASSFTGTFGNIQYF.

The J gene is TRBJ2-2, the V gene TRBV7-8; TCRdb outputs TRBD2, but without DNA this stays unchecked. CDR1 SGHVS and CDR2 FQNEAQ come from the germline V gene. This CDR3 is built from 16 residues. The CDR3 loop reads CASSFIPEGPTGELFF. The complete variable domain, with remaining parts taken from reference TRBV7-8 and TRBJ2-2, reads GAGVSQSPRYKVAKRGQDVALRCDPISGHVSLFWYQQALGQGPEFLTYFQNEAQLDKSGLPSDRFFAERPEGSVSTLKIQRTQQEDSAVYLCASSFIPEGPTGELFFGEGSRLTVL.

V and J are TRBV7-2 and TRBJ2-2. The CDR3 has 14 residues. Germline CDR1 and CDR2: SGHTA and FQGNSA. The CDR3 loop reads CASSFQAITGELFF.

This sequence joins TRBV28 and TRBJ2-1; TCRdb picks TRBD2, but there is no DNA to check that call. The length of the CDR3 is 18 residues. Looked up from germline, CDR1 is MDHEN and CDR2 is SYDVKM. The CDR3 loop reads CASTLGSGGFLSYNEQFF.

V is TRBV6-1 and J is TRBJ2-7. In germline, CDR1 is MNHNS, CDR2 SASEGT. This CDR3 has 12 amino acids. CDR3 protein: CASSDLPYEQYF.

The chain uses TRBV5-5 and TRBJ1-6. The germline gives CDR1 SGHKS, CDR2 YYEKEE (reference sequence). This CDR3 is 15 amino acids long. The chain's CDR3 is CASSWGHTNNSPLHF.

The J gene is TRBJ1-1, the V gene TRBV7-9. The CDR3 totals 13 residues. Germline V gene lookup returns CDR1 SEHNR and CDR2 FQNEAQ (reference sequence). The CDR3 loop is CASSPAAGAEAFF.

CDR3 sequence reads: CASSSLTGELFF. The V call is TRBV13, the J call TRBJ2-2. The CDR3 runs 12 residues. Germline CDR1 PRHDT, CDR2 FYEKMQ (reference sequence).

This CDR3 reads CASSLRRDWGLINSPLHF. The chain has TRBV11-2 and TRBJ1-6. CDR3 length equals 18 residues. Germline CDR1 and CDR2: SGHAT and FQNNGV.

The chain links TRBV5-1 to TRBJ2-5; TCRdb proposes TRBD1, but this gene call is untestable without DNA. Germline values: CDR1 SGHRS, CDR2 YFSETQ. The CDR3 is 17 amino acids. This CDR3 reads CASSSPGQGQPKETQYF. Based on the CDR3 plus reference TRBV5-1 and TRBJ2-5, the full variable domain is KAGVTQTPRYLIKTRGQQVTLSCSPISGHRSVSWYQQTPGQGLQFLFEYFSETQRNKGNFPGRFSGRQFSNSRSEMNVSTLELGDSALYLCASSSPGQGQPKETQYFGPGTRLLVL.

The genes are TRBV10-3 and TRBJ2-5; TCRdb's D call of TRBD2 is untestable without DNA. From germline, CDR1 is ENHRY and CDR2 SYGVKD. This CDR3 has 15 residues. CDR3: CAIRHGTSGQETQYF.

The J gene is TRBJ2-1, the V gene TRBV25-1. The CDR3 spans 11 residues. Germline V gene sequence: CDR1 MGHDK, CDR2 SYGVNS. The CDR3 protein is CASSEWNEQFF.